These 3 T cell receptor beta chains were all obtained from the same sample, sequenced in a study of blood T cell repertoires in COVID-19. Sequencing was performed with immunoSEQ multiplex PCR; in TCRdb, only in-frame clones are kept and a portion is missing. The sample contains more than 200,000 clones, over 75% of which appear only once. The sequencing input was peripheral blood. The source of these receptors is a woman in her thirties or forties who had recovered from COVID-19.

The gene calls are TRBV19 and TRBJ1-2, with 10 bases that match TRBD1. Germline V gives CDR1 LNHDA, CDR2 SQIVND (reference sequence). J lost 0 bases, V lost 5 bases, and 9 bases had no gene match. This CDR3 comprises 17 residues. Here the CDR3 DNA reads TGTGCCAGTAGTGGCCGGGACAGGGGCGAAGCTAACTATGGCTACACCTTC. The encoded protein is CASSGRDRGEANYGYTF.

The genes are TRBV24-1 and TRBJ2-3; TRBD1 might be the D (6 bases). The CDR3 length is 15 residues. The V gene lost 2 bases and the J gene lost 2 bases, with 10 bases spanning the gap. Germline lookup yields CDR1 KGHDR and CDR2 SFDVKD. CDR3 nucleotides: TGTGCCACCAGTGATTACAGGGACCACACAGATACGCAGTATTTT. This encodes CATSDYRDHTDTQYF.

The J gene is TRBJ2-3, the V gene TRBV2; 9 positions match TRBD2. Germline CDR1 reads SNHLY; CDR2 reads FYNNEI. Unmatched junction bases numbered 11, after V lost 5 bases and J lost 2 bases. This CDR3 is built from 17 residues. In nucleotides, the CDR3 is TGTGCCAGCAGTCCCTCGTTAGCGGGGGCACTCACAGATACGCAGTATTTT. Its protein is CASSPSLAGALTDTQYF.